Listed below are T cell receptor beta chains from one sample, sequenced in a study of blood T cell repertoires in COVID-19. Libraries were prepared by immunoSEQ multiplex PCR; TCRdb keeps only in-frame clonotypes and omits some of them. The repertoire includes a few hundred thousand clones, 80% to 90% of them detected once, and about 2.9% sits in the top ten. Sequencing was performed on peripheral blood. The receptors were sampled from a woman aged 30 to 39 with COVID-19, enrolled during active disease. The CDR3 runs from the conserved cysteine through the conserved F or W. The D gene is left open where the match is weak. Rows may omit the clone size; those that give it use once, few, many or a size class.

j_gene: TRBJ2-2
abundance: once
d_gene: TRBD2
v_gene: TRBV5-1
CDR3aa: CASKLAGGTGELFF
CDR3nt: TGCGCCAGCAAACTCGCGGGGGGAACCGGGGAGCTGTTTTTT

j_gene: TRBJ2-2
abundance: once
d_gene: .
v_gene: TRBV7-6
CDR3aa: CASSLRPSQNTGELFF
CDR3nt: TGTGCCAGCAGCCTCCGCCCCTCACAGAACACCGGGGAGCTGTTTTTT

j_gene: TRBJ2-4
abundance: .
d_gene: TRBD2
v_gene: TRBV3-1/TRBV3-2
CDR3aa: CASSHPTSTLAKNIQYF
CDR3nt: TGTGCCAGCAGCCATCCGACTAGCACGCTAGCCAAAAACATTCAGTACTTC

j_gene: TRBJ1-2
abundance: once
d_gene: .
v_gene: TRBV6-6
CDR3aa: CASSYNGGGPYGYTF
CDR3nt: TGTGCCAGCAGTTACAACGGGGGTGGGCCCTATGGCTACACCTTC

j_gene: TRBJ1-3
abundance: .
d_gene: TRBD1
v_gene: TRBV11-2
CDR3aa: CASSRRDRVLGNTIYF
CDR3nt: TGTGCCAGCAGCAGACGGGACAGGGTGTTAGGAAACACCATATATTTT

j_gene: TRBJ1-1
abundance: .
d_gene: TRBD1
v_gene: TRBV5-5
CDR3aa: CASSGTGGVGWNTEAFF
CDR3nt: TGTGCCAGCAGCGGAACAGGGGGCGTAGGGTGGAACACTGAAGCTTTCTTT

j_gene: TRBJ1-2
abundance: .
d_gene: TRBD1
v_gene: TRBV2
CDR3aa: CASSADRVAYGYTF
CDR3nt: TGTGCCAGCAGTGCGGACAGGGTTGCCTATGGCTACACCTTC

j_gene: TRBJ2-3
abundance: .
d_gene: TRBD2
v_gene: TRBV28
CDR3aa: CASSAGTSGGLVRTDTQYF
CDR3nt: TGTGCCAGCAGTGCCGGGACTAGCGGGGGGCTGGTGAGGACAGATACGCAGTATTTT

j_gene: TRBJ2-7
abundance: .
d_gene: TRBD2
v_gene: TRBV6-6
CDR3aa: CASTPSGGSYEQYF
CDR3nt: TGTGCCAGCACCCCTAGCGGGGGGTCCTACGAGCAGTACTTC

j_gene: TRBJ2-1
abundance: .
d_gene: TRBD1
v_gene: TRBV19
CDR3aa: CASRPTRDSYNEQFF
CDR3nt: TGTGCCAGTAGACCGACCCGGGACAGCTACAATGAGCAGTTCTTC

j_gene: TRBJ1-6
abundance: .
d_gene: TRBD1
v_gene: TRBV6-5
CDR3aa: CASSYRGQNSPLHF
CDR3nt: TGTGCCAGCAGTTACCGGGGACAGAATTCACCCCTCCACTTT

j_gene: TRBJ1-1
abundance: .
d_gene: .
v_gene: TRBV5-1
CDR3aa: CASSLEQGGTEAFF
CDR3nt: TGCGCCAGCAGCTTGGAACAGGGTGGCACTGAAGCTTTCTTT

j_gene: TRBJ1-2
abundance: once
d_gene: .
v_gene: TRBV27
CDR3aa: CASSLGGLAAYGYTF
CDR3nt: TGTGCCAGCAGTTTAGGGGGACTAGCGGCCTATGGCTACACCTTC

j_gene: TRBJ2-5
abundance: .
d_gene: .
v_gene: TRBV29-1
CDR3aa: CSGADSGPETQYF
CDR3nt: TGCAGCGGCGCCGACAGTGGGCCGGAGACCCAGTACTTC

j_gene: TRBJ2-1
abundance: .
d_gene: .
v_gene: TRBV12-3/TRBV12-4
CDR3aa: CASSSAGNEQFF
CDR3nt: TGTGCCAGCAGCAGCGCGGGCAATGAGCAGTTCTTC

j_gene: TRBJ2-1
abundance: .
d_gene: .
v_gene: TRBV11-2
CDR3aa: CASSLGAGSEYNEQFF
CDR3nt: TGTGCCAGCAGCTTGGGCGCAGGTTCAGAATACAATGAGCAGTTCTTC

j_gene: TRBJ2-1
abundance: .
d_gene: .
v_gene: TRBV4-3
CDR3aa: CASSQNRRSSYNEQFF
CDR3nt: TGCGCCAGCAGCCAGAACAGGCGAAGCTCCTACAATGAGCAGTTCTTC

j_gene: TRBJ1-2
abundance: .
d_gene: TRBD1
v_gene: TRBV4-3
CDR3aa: CASSAWTGTQYYGYTF
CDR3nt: TGCGCCAGCAGCGCTTGGACAGGAACACAATACTATGGCTACACCTTC

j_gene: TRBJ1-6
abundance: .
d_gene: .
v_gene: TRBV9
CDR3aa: CASSVGRFNSPLHF
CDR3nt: TGTGCCAGCAGCGTAGGCAGATTTAATTCACCCCTCCACTTT

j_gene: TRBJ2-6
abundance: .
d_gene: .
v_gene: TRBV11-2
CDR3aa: CASSLPIGAGANVLTF
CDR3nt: TGTGCCAGCAGCTTACCTATCGGGGCTGGGGCCAACGTCCTGACTTTC

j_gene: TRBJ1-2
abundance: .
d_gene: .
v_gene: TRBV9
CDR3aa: CASSPLAGTVGYTF
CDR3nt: TGTGCCAGCAGCCCCCTCGCCGGGACTGTTGGCTACACCTTC

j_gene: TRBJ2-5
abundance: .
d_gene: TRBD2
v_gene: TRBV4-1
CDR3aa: CASSHPSGGAETQYF
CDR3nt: TGCGCCAGCAGCCATCCTAGCGGGGGGGCAGAGACCCAGTACTTC

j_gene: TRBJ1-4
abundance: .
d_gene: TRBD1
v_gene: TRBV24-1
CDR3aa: CATSDRDRVEATNEKLFF
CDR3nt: TGTGCCACCAGTGACCGCGACAGGGTAGAGGCAACTAATGAAAAACTGTTTTTT

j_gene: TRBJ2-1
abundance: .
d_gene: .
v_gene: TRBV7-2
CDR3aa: CASSGGAQSSSYNEQFF
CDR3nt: TGTGCCAGCAGCGGAGGAGCCCAGTCGAGCTCCTACAATGAGCAGTTCTTC

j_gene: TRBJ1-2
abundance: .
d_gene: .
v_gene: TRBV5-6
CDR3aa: CASSLVTAYYGYTF
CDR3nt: TGTGCCAGCAGCTTAGTGACAGCCTACTATGGCTACACCTTC

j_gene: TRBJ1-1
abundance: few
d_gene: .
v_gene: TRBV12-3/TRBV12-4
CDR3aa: CASSSGYVAFF
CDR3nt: TGTGCCAGCAGTTCGGGGTATGTGGCTTTCTTT

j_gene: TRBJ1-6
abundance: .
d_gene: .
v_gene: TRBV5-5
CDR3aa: CASSPPAFNSPLHF
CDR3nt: TGTGCCAGCAGCCCCCCAGCGTTTAATTCACCCCTCCACTTT

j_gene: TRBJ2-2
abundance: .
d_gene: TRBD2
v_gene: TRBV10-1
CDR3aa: CASSRAGDTGELFF
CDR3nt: TGCGCCAGCAGTAGAGCGGGGGACACCGGGGAGCTGTTTTTT

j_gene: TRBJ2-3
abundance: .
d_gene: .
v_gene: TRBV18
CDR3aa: CASSPPQGTDTQYF
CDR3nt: TGTGCCAGCTCACCACCCCAGGGCACAGATACGCAGTATTTT

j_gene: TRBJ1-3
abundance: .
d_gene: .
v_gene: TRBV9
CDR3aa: CASSPRDRNPSGNTIYF
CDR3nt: TGTGCCAGCAGCCCGCGAGACAGGAATCCCTCTGGAAACACCATATATTTT

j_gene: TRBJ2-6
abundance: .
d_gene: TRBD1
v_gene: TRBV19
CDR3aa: CASSPRTGGFSGANVLTF
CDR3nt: TGTGCCAGTAGTCCCCGGACAGGGGGGTTTTCTGGGGCCAACGTCCTGACTTTC

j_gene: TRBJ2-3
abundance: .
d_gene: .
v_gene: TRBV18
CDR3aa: CASSPLGDADTQYF
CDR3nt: TGTGCCAGCTCACCACTCGGTGATGCAGATACGCAGTATTTT

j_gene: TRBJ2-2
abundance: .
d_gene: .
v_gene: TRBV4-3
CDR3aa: CASSQARGGNTGELFF
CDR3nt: TGCGCCAGCAGCCAAGCCAGGGGCGGAAACACCGGGGAGCTGTTTTTT

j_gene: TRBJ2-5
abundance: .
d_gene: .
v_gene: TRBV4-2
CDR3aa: CASSLTDSPQETQYF
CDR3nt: TGTGCCAGCAGCCTTACTGACAGCCCCCAAGAGACCCAGTACTTC

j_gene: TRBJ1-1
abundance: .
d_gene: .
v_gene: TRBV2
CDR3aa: CASSAQLNTEAFF
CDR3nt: TGTGCCAGCAGTGCACAGCTGAACACTGAAGCTTTCTTT

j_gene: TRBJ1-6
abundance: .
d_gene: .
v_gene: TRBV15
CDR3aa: CATSRDRDRSSSYNSPLHF
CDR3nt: TGTGCCACCAGCAGAGATCGTGACAGGTCTAGCTCCTATAATTCACCCCTCCACTTT

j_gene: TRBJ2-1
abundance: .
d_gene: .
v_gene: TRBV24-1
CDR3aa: CATSPPASLGSYNEQFF
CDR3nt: TGTGCCACCAGTCCCCCGGCTAGCCTTGGCTCCTACAATGAGCAGTTCTTC

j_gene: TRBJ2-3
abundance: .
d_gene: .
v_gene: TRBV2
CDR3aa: CASSYRVDTDTQYF
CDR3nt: TGTGCCAGCAGTTACAGGGTTGACACAGATACGCAGTATTTT

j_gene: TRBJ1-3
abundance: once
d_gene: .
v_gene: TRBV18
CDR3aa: CASSPSGLDGNTIYF
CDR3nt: TGTGCCAGCTCACCATCAGGGTTGGATGGAAACACCATATATTTT

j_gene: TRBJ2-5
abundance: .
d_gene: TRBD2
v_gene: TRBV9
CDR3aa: CASSEGTRGGGQETQYF
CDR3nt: TGTGCCAGCAGCGAGGGGACTCGGGGGGGAGGACAAGAGACCCAGTACTTC

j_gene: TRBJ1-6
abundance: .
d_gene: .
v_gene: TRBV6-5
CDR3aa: CASSYLAGVGNSPLHF
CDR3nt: TGTGCCAGCAGTTACTTGGCGGGCGTGGGTAATTCACCCCTCCACTTT

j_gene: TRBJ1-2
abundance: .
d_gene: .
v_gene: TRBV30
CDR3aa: CAWSGQDNYGYTF
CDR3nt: TGTGCCTGGAGTGGACAGGATAACTATGGCTACACCTTC

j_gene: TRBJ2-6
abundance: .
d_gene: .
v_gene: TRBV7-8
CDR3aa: CASSLVRGAAGANVLTF
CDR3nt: TGTGCCAGCAGCTTAGTCAGAGGTGCAGCAGGGGCCAACGTCCTGACTTTC

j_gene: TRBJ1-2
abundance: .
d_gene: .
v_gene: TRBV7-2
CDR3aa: CASSLRGRGGYTF
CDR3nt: TGTGCCAGCAGCTTAAGGGGCCGTGGTGGCTACACCTTC

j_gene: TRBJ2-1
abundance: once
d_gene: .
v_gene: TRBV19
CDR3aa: CASSPQLGNEQFF
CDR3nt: TGTGCCAGTAGTCCCCAGCTAGGCAATGAGCAGTTCTTC

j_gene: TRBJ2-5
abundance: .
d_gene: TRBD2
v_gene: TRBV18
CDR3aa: CASSPRLAGAGETQYF
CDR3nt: TGTGCCAGCTCACCCAGACTAGCGGGAGCAGGGGAGACCCAGTACTTC

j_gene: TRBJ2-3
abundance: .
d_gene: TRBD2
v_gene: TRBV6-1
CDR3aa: CASSARSGLGTDTQYF
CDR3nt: TGTGCCAGCAGTGCTCGTAGCGGGTTGGGCACAGATACGCAGTATTTT

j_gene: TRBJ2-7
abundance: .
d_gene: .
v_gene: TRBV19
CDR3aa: CASSLPGLEQYF
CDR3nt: TGTGCCAGTAGTCTTCCTGGACTCGAGCAGTACTTC

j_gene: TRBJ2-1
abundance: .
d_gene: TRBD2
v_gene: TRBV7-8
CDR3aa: CASSLLAASYNEQFF
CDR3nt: TGTGCCAGCAGCTTACTAGCGGCTTCCTACAATGAGCAGTTCTTC

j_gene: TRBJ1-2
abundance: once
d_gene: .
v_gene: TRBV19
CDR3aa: CASSTTENYGYTF
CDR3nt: TGTGCCAGTAGTACAACAGAGAACTATGGCTACACCTTC

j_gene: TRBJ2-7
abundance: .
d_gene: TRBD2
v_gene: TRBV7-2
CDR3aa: CASSPRVAGVYEQYF
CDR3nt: TGTGCCAGCAGCCCCAGGGTAGCGGGGGTCTACGAGCAGTACTTC

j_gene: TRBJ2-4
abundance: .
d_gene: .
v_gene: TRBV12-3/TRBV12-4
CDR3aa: CASSFYSIQYF
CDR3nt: TGTGCCAGCAGTTTTTATAGCATTCAGTACTTC

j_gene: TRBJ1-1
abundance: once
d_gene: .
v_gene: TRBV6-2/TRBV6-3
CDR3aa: CASSYSGGADTEAFF
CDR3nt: TGTGCCAGCAGTTACAGTGGGGGCGCCGACACTGAAGCTTTCTTT

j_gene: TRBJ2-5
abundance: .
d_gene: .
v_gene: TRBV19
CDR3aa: CASSIRLGLQETQYF
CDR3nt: TGTGCCAGTAGTATACGTTTGGGACTCCAAGAGACCCAGTACTTC

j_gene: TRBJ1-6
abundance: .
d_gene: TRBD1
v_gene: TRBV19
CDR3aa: CASSPRQGAIRSPLHF
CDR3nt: TGTGCCAGTAGTCCAAGACAGGGGGCGATAAGGTCACCCCTCCACTTT

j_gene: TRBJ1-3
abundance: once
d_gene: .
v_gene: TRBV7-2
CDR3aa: CASSPQEQGPGNTIYF
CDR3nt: TGTGCCAGCAGCCCACAGGAACAGGGACCTGGAAACACCATATATTTT

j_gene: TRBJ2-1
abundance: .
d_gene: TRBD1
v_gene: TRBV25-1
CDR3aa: CASSEIGQGAYNEQFF
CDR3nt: TGTGCCAGCAGTGAAATTGGACAGGGGGCCTACAATGAGCAGTTCTTC

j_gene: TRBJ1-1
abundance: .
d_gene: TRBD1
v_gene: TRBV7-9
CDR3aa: CASSPGVTGENTEAFF
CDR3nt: TGTGCCAGCAGCCCTGGTGTGACAGGGGAGAACACTGAAGCTTTCTTT